The rows below give T cell receptor beta chains drawn from one sample of a study of shared clonotypes between healthy human individuals. Using immunoSEQ multiplex PCR, the repertoire was profiled, and TCRdb retains in-frame clones only, with some absent. The sample comprises 2 million to 3 million clones, approximately 94% of which are singletons, and about 0.13% rests with the top ten. Source material: naive CD4+ T cells sorted from blood. These receptors came from a man between 18 and 35 years old in good health. CDR3s include the opening cysteine and the closing phenylalanine or tryptophan. The D gene is left open where the match is weak. Clone sizes are given selectively: once, few, many, or a class where the clone is expanded.

CDR3 | DNA | J | size | V | D
CASSQERNYGYTF | TGCGCCAGCAGCCAAGAACGGAACTATGGCTACACCTTC | TRBJ1-2 | once | TRBV4-3 | -
CAIAAGVGNTIYF | TGTGCCATCGCCGCAGGGGTCGGAAACACCATATATTTT | TRBJ1-3 | - | TRBV10-3 | -
CASSPQPGTYEQYF | TGTGCCAGCAGCCCCCAACCAGGAACCTACGAGCAGTACTTC | TRBJ2-7 | - | TRBV11-2 | -
CASSPQPQGNEQYF | TGTGCCAGCAGTCCACAACCCCAGGGCAACGAGCAGTACTTC | TRBJ2-7 | once | TRBV28 | -
CASSQDAQVVMAGELFF | TGCGCCAGCAGCCAAGACGCACAGGTCGTAATGGCCGGGGAGCTGTTTTTT | TRBJ2-2 | - | TRBV4-1 | -
CASSFPGDRGSHEQYF | TGTGCCAGCAGCTTTCCCGGGGACAGGGGATCGCACGAGCAGTACTTC | TRBJ2-7 | - | TRBV11-2 | TRBD1
CASSLGQGLNEQFF | TGTGCCAGCAGCTTGGGACAGGGTTTGAATGAGCAGTTCTTC | TRBJ2-1 | - | TRBV7-3 | TRBD1
CASRDRVWSNEQFF | TGTGCCAGTAGGGACAGGGTCTGGTCCAATGAGCAGTTCTTC | TRBJ2-1 | - | TRBV19 | TRBD1
CASSPGQGARGYTF | TGTGCCAGCAGCCCGGGACAGGGGGCTCGGGGCTACACCTTC | TRBJ1-2 | - | TRBV2 | TRBD1
CASSQVTRLSGLIDSNQPQHF | TGTGCCAGCAGTCAAGTTACCCGCCTTAGCGGACTTATTGATAGCAATCAGCCCCAGCATTTT | TRBJ1-5 | - | TRBV28 | -
CASGPGLAGVGEQFF | TGCGCCAGCGGCCCGGGACTAGCGGGGGTTGGTGAGCAGTTCTTC | TRBJ2-1 | once | TRBV10-2 | TRBD2
CASSRDSIYEQYF | TGTGCCAGCAGCCGGGACAGCATCTACGAGCAGTACTTC | TRBJ2-7 | - | TRBV11-2 | TRBD1
CASSSDGSSYNEQFF | TGTGCCAGCAGCTCCGATGGGAGTTCCTACAATGAGCAGTTCTTC | TRBJ2-1 | - | TRBV5-4 | -
CASSSPVIPYGYTF | TGTGCCAGTAGTAGCCCTGTTATCCCCTATGGCTACACCTTC | TRBJ1-2 | - | TRBV19 | -
CASSLSPSTDTQYF | TGCGCCAGCAGCTTGAGTCCGTCCACAGATACGCAGTATTTT | TRBJ2-3 | - | TRBV5-1 | -
CASRRTGGTDTQYF | TGTGCCAGCAGGAGGACAGGGGGCACAGATACGCAGTATTTT | TRBJ2-3 | - | TRBV6-1 | TRBD1
CSVDVQMNTEAFF | TGCAGCGTTGACGTGCAGATGAACACTGAAGCTTTCTTT | TRBJ1-1 | - | TRBV29-1 | -
CAWSLGAGPGEQYF | TGTGCCTGGAGCTTAGGGGCAGGTCCAGGCGAGCAGTACTTC | TRBJ2-7 | - | TRBV30 | -
CASSFRGVGNIQYF | TGTGCCAGCAGCTTCAGGGGGGTCGGAAACATTCAGTACTTC | TRBJ2-4 | - | TRBV5-4 | -
CASRDRGGSYEQYF | TGTGCCAGCCGGGACAGGGGGGGCTCCTACGAGCAGTACTTC | TRBJ2-7 | - | TRBV27 | TRBD1
CASKKWEGTEAFF | TGTGCCAGCAAGAAGTGGGAGGGCACTGAAGCTTTCTTT | TRBJ1-1 | - | TRBV6-5 | -
CASNRGEIGEKLFF | TGCGCCAGCAATAGGGGGGAGATTGGTGAAAAACTGTTTTTT | TRBJ1-4 | - | TRBV5-1 | -
CASSEGVRGRSETQYF | TGCGCCAGCAGTGAGGGGGTCAGGGGGCGGTCAGAGACCCAGTACTTC | TRBJ2-5 | - | TRBV10-1 | TRBD1
CASSEEAGRAKNIQYF | TGTGCCAGCAGTGAAGAAGCAGGGCGCGCCAAAAACATTCAGTACTTC | TRBJ2-4 | - | TRBV6-1 | -
CASSGGTGTFGTQYF | TGTGCCAGCAGCGGAGGGACAGGGACCTTTGGGACCCAGTACTTC | TRBJ2-5 | - | TRBV9 | TRBD1
CASSQGQSYEQYF | TGTGCCAGCAGCCAGGGACAGAGCTACGAGCAGTACTTC | TRBJ2-7 | - | TRBV6-5 | TRBD1
CAWTFRGKTDTQYF | TGTGCCTGGACTTTTAGGGGGAAGACAGATACGCAGTATTTT | TRBJ2-3 | - | TRBV30 | -
CASRGWQGVSGELFF | TGTGCCAGTAGAGGGTGGCAGGGGGTGTCCGGGGAGCTGTTTTTT | TRBJ2-2 | - | TRBV19 | TRBD1
CASSQGTATYEQYF | TGTGCCAGCTCACAGGGGACAGCGACTTACGAGCAGTACTTC | TRBJ2-7 | once | TRBV18 | TRBD1
CASSVASGGPYEQYF | TGTGCCAGCAGCGTAGCTAGCGGGGGCCCCTACGAGCAGTACTTC | TRBJ2-7 | - | TRBV9 | TRBD2
CASSLGTGFGEQFF | TGTGCCAGCAGCTTAGGAACAGGGTTCGGAGAGCAGTTCTTC | TRBJ2-1 | - | TRBV11-3 | -
CASSRSRDRPDEQYF | TGTGCCAGCAGTCGATCCCGGGACAGACCGGACGAGCAGTACTTT | TRBJ2-7 | - | TRBV6-6 | TRBD1
CASSLGGPVEGYTF | TGTGCCAGCAGCTTAGGGGGCCCAGTCGAGGGCTACACCTTC | TRBJ1-2 | - | TRBV7-9 | -
CASSSTSSSYNSPLHF | TGTGCCAGCAGTTCGACCTCGAGCTCCTATAATTCACCCCTCCACTTT | TRBJ1-6 | - | TRBV6-5 | -
CASSLAPEGTDTQYF | TGTGCCAGCAGCTTAGCCCCAGAAGGCACAGATACGCAGTATTTT | TRBJ2-3 | - | TRBV7-9 | -
CASRASGDEQYF | TGTGCCAGCAGGGCGAGCGGTGACGAGCAGTACTTC | TRBJ2-7 | once | TRBV6-1 | -
CASSYLARDNEAFF | TGTGCCAGCAGTTACCTTGCCAGAGATAATGAAGCTTTCTTT | TRBJ1-1 | - | TRBV6-5 | -
CATSFGGAGGAPYNEQFF | TGTGCCACCAGCTTCGGGGGGGCAGGCGGAGCCCCCTACAATGAGCAGTTCTTC | TRBJ2-1 | - | TRBV15 | TRBD2
CASSSTGYSNQPQHF | TGTGCCAGCAGCTCGACAGGGTATAGCAATCAGCCCCAGCATTTT | TRBJ1-5 | - | TRBV5-6 | TRBD1
CASSRDRAGEQYF | TGTGCTAGCAGCCGGGACAGGGCGGGCGAGCAGTACTTC | TRBJ2-7 | - | TRBV7-7 | TRBD1
CASSLRGGGEQFF | TGTGCCAGCAGTCTGCGGGGGGGCGGTGAGCAGTTCTTC | TRBJ2-1 | - | TRBV6-6 | TRBD2
CASSPQVGSSGNTIYF | TGTGCCAGCTCACCGCAAGTCGGCAGCTCTGGAAACACCATATATTTT | TRBJ1-3 | - | TRBV18 | -
CSARRGHGYTF | TGCAGTGCCCGCAGGGGACATGGCTACACCTTC | TRBJ1-2 | - | TRBV20-1 | -
CASSQDRSYGYTF | TGTGCCAGCAGCCAGGACAGGTCTTATGGCTACACCTTC | TRBJ1-2 | - | TRBV7-8 | TRBD1
CASSLFGNNQPQHF | TGTGCCAGCAGTTTGTTTGGGAACAATCAGCCCCAGCATTTT | TRBJ1-5 | - | TRBV27 | -
CASSEGTTSYEQYF | TGCGCCAGCAGCGAAGGGACTACTTCCTACGAGCAGTACTTC | TRBJ2-7 | - | TRBV5-1 | TRBD2